This T cell receptor (beta chain) derives from a study of response to subunit inactivated influenza vaccine. Findings and caveats of the study: Authors suggested each seasonal influenza vaccination recruits few new T cells.

J gave up 5 bases and V 6 bases, and 15 bases lay outside the gene matches. The CDR3 extends over 17 amino acids. Concerning this clonotype: The antigen is not known.

TCRdb reprocessed the RT-PCR reads via MiXCR and lists one record per CDR3 protein. The table includes 500,000 or so distinct CDR3 sequences, approximately 11% detected once. The input for sequencing was PBMCs from blood, taken 40 to 50 days after vaccination. The receptor was isolated from a man aged 50-60 years who received an inactivated influenza vaccine. The chain uses TRBV12-3 or TRBV12-4 and TRBJ2-5; the match to TRBD2 covers 10 bases. CDR3 protein: CASSMGPSGGAQETQYF. For the CDR3, the DNA is TGTGCCAGCAGCATGGGGCCTAGCGGGGGTGCCCAGGAGACCCAGTACTTC.